One TCR beta chain is described in this entry. None of the donors, who were healthy HIV-negative adults, had recently had acute infections or vaccinations. This sample was taken from a study of shared clonotypes between healthy human individuals. Original methodology: Junction-only immunoSEQ sequences carried no quality scores, so filtering differed. TCRdb keeps only in-frame clones here, not all; method: immunoSEQ multiplex PCR. V and J calls and clone size are those listed in that table; D and trimming were worked out from the DNA. The data contain a few hundred thousand clones, around 97% of them singletons. The sample consisted of naive CD4+ T cells sorted from blood. This sample's subset: CD45RA+ positively selected. This clonotype originated in a woman aged 25 to 39 in good health.

CDR3 in DNA: TGTGCCAGCAGTGGAGGTTTTAGGGATCAGCCCCAGCATTTT. Amino acid sequence: CASSGGFRDQPQHF. The gene calls are TRBV6-1 and TRBJ1-5; no clear D. Trimming removed 4 bases at V and 5 bases at J, with 12 bases between. CDR1 and CDR2 from the germline V gene are MNHNS and SASEGT. The CDR3 spans 14 residues.